Only a few counts were recorded for the clone carrying this T cell receptor (beta chain). Its antigen is undetermined. The sample originates from a study of CD8 T cells in ankylosing spondylitis. Study conclusions and caveats: CD8+ cells made up the disease-linked clones, which were relatively rare in peripheral blood. Disease-linked clones reportedly showed significant enrichment in matched ankylosing spondylitis synovial fluid. A motif in TCR beta, a set of eight highly homologous variants, appeared characteristic of ankylosing spondylitis blood. Prior literature has documented some motif variants in synovial fluid and blood from reactive arthritis.

Quantitative 5'-RACE was performed with molecular barcodes, and it yielded the TCR beta libraries. MiXCR was run by TCRdb on the 5' RACE reads, yielding one entry per CDR3 protein. Of fewer than 400,000 distinct CDR3 sequences detected, under 8.5% appear once; the ten largest clones hold roughly 15%. V shed 5 bases and J shed 2 bases, with 16 bases lying between them. The CDR3 length is 14 residues. Germline V gives CDR1 SQVTM, CDR2 ANQGSEA. V and J are TRBV29-1 and TRBJ2-7, with D perhaps matching TRBD1 (6 bases). The TCR originated in a male donor with ankylosing spondylitis. The material sequenced was blood, either unsorted or a sorted T cell fraction (not recorded which). CDR3 in amino acids: CSVSHYRAPYEQYF. The CDR3 coding sequence is TGCAGCGTTTCCCATTACAGGGCCCCCTACGAGCAGTACTTC.